The sequence of this T cell receptor beta chain was determined in a study of beta chain features in type 1 diabetes. General observations from the study: Type 1 diabetes patients had fewer VDJ junction insertions and more deletions. TCRB CDR3s were moderately but significantly shorter in Type 1 diabetes patients in all four CD4+ subsets.

The CDR3 length is 16 residues. CDR1 is MDHEN and CDR2 is SYDVKM in the germline V gene. Trimming removed 3 bases at V and 0 bases at J, with 12 bases between. On this clone itself: Its antigen is still unknown.

All of the isolated RNA was reverse transcribed, so expressed TCRB transcripts were sequenced. Libraries were prepared by immunoSEQ multiplex PCR; TCRdb keeps only in-frame clonotypes and omits some of them. The sample consists of around 500,000 clones, more than 9.5% of them appearing once. The J gene is TRBJ1-5, the V gene TRBV28; a possible D gene is TRBD1 (6 bases). The sample consisted of naive CD4+ T cells from blood. This clonotype originated in a woman aged 18-29 years in good health. This CDR3 is CASSFMGATSNQPQHF. CDR3 nucleotide sequence: TGTGCCAGCAGTTTTATGGGGGCGACTAGCAATCAGCCCCAGCATTTT.